This TCR beta chain was identified during a study of blood T cell repertoires in COVID-19. Study-wide background: Both acute and convalescent COVID-19 samples were obtained from the United States, Italy and Spain.

Participants' own reports of clinical history determined their cohort assignment. Donors in Cohort 3 counted as recovered after two negative PCRs, clearance, or symptom resolution. The germline V gene has CDR1 SQVTM and CDR2 ANQGSEA. The CDR3 loop spans 15 amino acids. With V trimmed by 5 bases and J by 2 bases, 11 bases remained unmatched. How the authors handled the data: It was from reference gene primer amplification that nucleated cell counts were estimated. Assay: immunoSEQ multiplex PCR; the TCRdb copy retains only in-frame clones and omits some. The D gene and trimming were derived from the DNA, and the V and J assignments and clone size from that table. The data contain roughly 230,000 clones, approximately 80% of them singletons.

The chain is built from TRBV29-1 and TRBJ1-1, with 7 bases aligning to TRBD1. Sequenced material: PBMCs or T cells enriched from blood (not recorded which). The TCR sequence derives from a woman in her sixties who had recovered from COVID-19. The CDR3 loop reads CSVNGFTGVNTEAFF. The DNA for the CDR3 is TGCAGCGTTAACGGGTTTACAGGGGTAAACACTGAAGCTTTCTTT.